A selection of T cell receptor beta chains follows, all from one sample in a study of blood T cell repertoires in COVID-19. Sequenced by immunoSEQ multiplex PCR; TCRdb stores in-frame clones only, minus some. The sample comprises approximately 450,000 clones, more than 80% of which are singletons, and roughly 1.1% rests with the top ten. Sequences were obtained from PBMCs or T cells enriched from blood (not recorded which). These receptors were collected from a man aged 25 to 40 who had recovered from COVID-19. CDR3s include the opening cysteine and the closing phenylalanine or tryptophan. D genes are given only for firm matches. Clone size appears in some rows only: once, few, many, or a class for an expanded clone.

>TRBD1|.|TRBJ2-7|TRBV6-9
CASSSTGYEQYF
TGTGCCAGCAGTTCGACAGGGTACGAGCAGTACTTC
>.|.|TRBJ1-5|TRBV4-1
CASSQGLAQPQHF
TGCGCCAGCAGCCAAGGGCTGGCTCAGCCCCAGCATTTT
>TRBD2|.|TRBJ2-1|TRBV11-2
CASSFGGGNNEQFF
TGTGCCAGCAGCTTCGGCGGGGGTAACAATGAGCAGTTCTTC
>.|.|TRBJ2-7|TRBV2
CASRRDSNSYEQYF
TGTGCCAGCAGAAGGGACTCTAACTCCTACGAGCAGTACTTC
>.|.|TRBJ1-4|TRBV5-1
CASSPEANNEKLFF
TGCGCCAGCAGCCCAGAGGCGAATAATGAAAAACTGTTTTTT
>.|.|TRBJ2-1|TRBV4-2
CASSQGQQDNEQFF
TGTGCCAGCAGCCAAGGGCAACAGGACAATGAGCAGTTCTTC
>.|.|TRBJ1-1|TRBV6-5
CASSYQGLNTEAFF
TGTGCCAGCAGTTACCAGGGATTAAACACTGAAGCTTTCTTT
>TRBD1|once|TRBJ2-7|TRBV12-3/TRBV12-4
CASSRDRVAEQYF
TGTGCCAGCAGCCGGGACAGGGTGGCCGAGCAGTACTTC
>.|.|TRBJ2-1|TRBV4-1
CASSLGGSLNEQFF
TGCGCCAGCAGCCTGGGGGGTAGCTTGAATGAGCAGTTCTTC
>TRBD1|once|TRBJ1-2|TRBV28
CASSFGQGVYGYTF
TGTGCCAGCAGTTTCGGACAGGGGGTCTATGGCTACACCTTC
>TRBD1|.|TRBJ1-4|TRBV7-9
CASSAGQNNEKLFF
TGTGCCAGCAGCGCGGGACAGAATAACGAAAAACTGTTTTTT
>.|once|TRBJ2-1|TRBV6-1
CASSEAEQLPYNEQFF
TGTGCCAGCAGTGAAGCTGAACAGCTTCCCTACAATGAGCAGTTCTTC
>TRBD2|once|TRBJ2-2|TRBV3-1/TRBV3-2
CASSKGLAANTGELFF
TGTGCCAGCAGCAAGGGACTAGCGGCGAACACCGGGGAGCTGTTTTTT
>TRBD2|.|TRBJ2-3|TRBV19
CASSPGLAGGDTQYF
TGTGCCAGTAGTCCGGGACTAGCGGGAGGTGATACGCAGTATTTT
>.|.|TRBJ1-4|TRBV28
CASSPARQVPYEKLFF
TGTGCCAGCAGTCCCGCCCGACAGGTCCCTTATGAAAAACTGTTTTTT
>TRBD1|.|TRBJ1-1|TRBV5-1
CASTYGQGLAEAFF
TGCGCCAGCACCTACGGACAGGGGCTGGCTGAAGCTTTCTTT
>.|.|TRBJ1-6|TRBV6-5
CASSYRTGDSPLHF
TGTGCCAGCAGTTACAGGACCGGGGATTCACCCCTCCACTTT
>TRBD1|.|TRBJ1-2|TRBV28
CASSSKQGGDYGYTF
TGTGCCAGCAGTTCCAAACAGGGGGGAGACTATGGCTACACCTTC
>.|.|TRBJ2-5|TRBV30
CAWALGTSRETQYF
TGTGCCTGGGCCCTTGGGACATCTCGAGAGACCCAGTACTTC
>TRBD1|.|TRBJ2-7|TRBV29-1
CSGGQGTLYEQYF
TGCAGCGGAGGACAGGGGACCTTATACGAGCAGTACTTC
>.|.|TRBJ2-1|TRBV7-2
CASSLRRTVYNEQFF
TGTGCCAGCAGCTTACGTCGGACAGTATACAATGAGCAGTTCTTC
>.|.|TRBJ2-3|TRBV28
CASTPHPRGSTDTQYF
TGTGCCAGCACCCCCCACCCGCGGGGAAGCACAGATACGCAGTATTTT
>.|.|TRBJ2-7|TRBV7-2
CASTPGGTVFDEQYF
TGTGCCAGCACCCCGGGGGGGACAGTTTTTGACGAGCAGTACTTC
>.|.|TRBJ1-4|TRBV28
CASKWGADEKLFF
TGTGCCAGCAAATGGGGAGCGGATGAAAAACTGTTTTTT
>.|.|TRBJ1-4|TRBV27
CASSFYRDGDEKLFF
TGTGCCAGCAGTTTTTACAGGGATGGGGATGAAAAACTGTTTTTT
>TRBD2|.|TRBJ2-7|TRBV29-1
CSVGSGGSSYEQYF
TGCAGCGTTGGATCCGGCGGGAGCTCCTACGAGCAGTACTTC
>TRBD1|.|TRBJ2-7|TRBV7-8
CASSLGVRGRTGEQYF
TGTGCCAGCAGCTTAGGAGTCAGGGGGCGGACTGGAGAGCAGTACTTC
>.|.|TRBJ1-1|TRBV18
CASSPPAGTRAFF
TGTGCCAGCTCACCACCGGCAGGGACTAGAGCTTTCTTT
>TRBD2|.|TRBJ2-1|TRBV3-1/TRBV3-2
CASSQVLTSGSRGNEQFF
TGTGCCAGCAGCCAAGTTTTAACTAGCGGGAGTCGGGGAAATGAGCAGTTCTTC
>.|.|TRBJ1-1|TRBV5-1
CASSFVSLNTEAFF
TGCGCCAGCAGCTTCGTAAGCCTTAACACTGAAGCTTTCTTT
>.|.|TRBJ2-7|TRBV6-5
CASSYFNEQYF
TGTGCCAGCAGTTACTTTAATGAGCAGTACTTC
>.|.|TRBJ1-3|TRBV19
CASSISRSGNTIYF
TGTGCCAGTAGTATTAGTAGATCTGGAAACACCATATATTTT
>.|.|TRBJ1-5|TRBV6-5
CASSLQNQPQHF
TGTGCCAGCAGTCTACAGAATCAGCCCCAGCATTTT
>TRBD1|.|TRBJ1-6|TRBV18
CASSPRQGSNSPLHF
TGTGCCAGCTCGCCGCGACAGGGGAGTAATTCACCCCTCCACTTT
>.|.|TRBJ2-7|TRBV12-3/TRBV12-4
CASSLLSSYEQYF
TGTGCCAGCAGTTTACTTAGCTCCTACGAGCAGTACTTC
>TRBD2|.|TRBJ2-3|TRBV9
CASSGTAGYTDTQYF
TGTGCCAGCAGCGGAACAGCGGGGTACACAGATACGCAGTATTTT
>.|.|TRBJ1-5|TRBV18
CASSPGEGQPQHF
TGTGCCAGCTCACCAGGGGAGGGTCAGCCCCAGCATTTT
>TRBD2|.|TRBJ2-1|TRBV29-1
CSVLRGVSYNEQFF
TGCAGCGTTCTCCGGGGGGTCTCCTACAATGAGCAGTTCTTC
>.|.|TRBJ2-3|TRBV18
CASLSLDTQYF
TGTGCCAGCTTAAGCTTGGATACGCAGTATTTT
>.|.|TRBJ1-2|TRBV2
CASSEAHAGHDNYGYTF
TGTGCCAGCAGTGAAGCGCATGCTGGACACGATAACTATGGCTACACCTTC
>TRBD2|.|TRBJ2-1|TRBV30
CAWSSGTEQFF
TGTGCCTGGAGTAGCGGGACTGAGCAGTTCTTC
>TRBD1|.|TRBJ1-5|TRBV18
CASSLSGGFNQPQHF
TGTGCCAGCTCACTTTCAGGGGGCTTTAATCAGCCCCAGCATTTT
>.|.|TRBJ1-1|TRBV19
CASSPGTTQDTEAFF
TGTGCCAGTAGTCCGGGAACCACCCAGGATACTGAAGCTTTCTTT
>TRBD1|.|TRBJ2-1|TRBV5-1
CASSVTGYEQFF
TGCGCCAGCAGCGTGACAGGGTATGAGCAGTTCTTC
>.|few|TRBJ1-1|TRBV2
CASYSDWNTEAFF
TGTGCCAGCTATTCAGACTGGAACACTGAAGCTTTCTTT
>.|.|TRBJ2-5|TRBV5-6
CASSLLDRQETQYF
TGTGCCAGCAGCCTACTGGACAGACAAGAGACCCAGTACTTC
>.|.|TRBJ2-7|TRBV10-2
CASSDSRGGYEQYF
TGCGCCAGCAGTGACAGCAGGGGTGGTTACGAGCAGTACTTC
>TRBD1|.|TRBJ1-2|TRBV29-1
CSVVKGKDRGGGYTF
TGCAGCGTTGTAAAGGGAAAGGACAGGGGAGGCGGCTACACCTTC